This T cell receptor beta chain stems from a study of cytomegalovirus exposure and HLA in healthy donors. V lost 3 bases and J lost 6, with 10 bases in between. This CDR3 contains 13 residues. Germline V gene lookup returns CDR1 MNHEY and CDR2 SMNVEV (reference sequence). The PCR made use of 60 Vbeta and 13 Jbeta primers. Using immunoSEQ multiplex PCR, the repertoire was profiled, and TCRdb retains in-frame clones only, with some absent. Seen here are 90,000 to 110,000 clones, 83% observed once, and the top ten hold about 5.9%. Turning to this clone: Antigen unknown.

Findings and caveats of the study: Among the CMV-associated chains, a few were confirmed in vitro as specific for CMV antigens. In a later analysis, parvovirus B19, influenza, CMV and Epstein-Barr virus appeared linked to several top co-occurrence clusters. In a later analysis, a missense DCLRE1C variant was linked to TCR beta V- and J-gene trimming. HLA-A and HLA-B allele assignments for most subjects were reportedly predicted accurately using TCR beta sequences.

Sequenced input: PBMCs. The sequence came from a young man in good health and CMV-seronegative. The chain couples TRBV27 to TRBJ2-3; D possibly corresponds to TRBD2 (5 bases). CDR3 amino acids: CASSFDGVDTQYF. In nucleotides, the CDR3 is TGTGCCAGCAGTTTCGACGGGGTGGATACGCAGTATTTT.